Included here is one T cell receptor beta chain sequence, with context. This CDR3 has 15 residues. The germline gives CDR1 MNHEY, CDR2 SMNVEV (reference sequence). V was clipped by 8 bases and J by 4 bases, with 20 bases between them. Assay used: immunoSEQ multiplex PCR; TCRdb lists only in-frame clones, some missing. The table includes about 380,000 clones, approximately 95% detected once. This record belongs to a study of shared T cell receptors in the human thymus. The chain combines TRBV27 with TRBJ1-1; D uncertain. This TCR was recovered from a human donor. Sequencing was done on a sample of thymocytes. CDR3 amino acids: CASWVGDTKATEAFF. In DNA form, the CDR3 reads TGTGCCAGCTGGGTTGGTGACACCAAGGCCACTGAAGCTTTCTTT.